Described below is a single T cell receptor (beta chain) sequence and its context. Its antigen is as yet unknown. This entry is derived from a study of CD8+CD57+ T cells in acquired aplastic anemia. About the study: Mean yield of DNA from sorted CD4+ and CD8+ cells was approximately 3 ug. Study-wide results and limits: A set of twenty-nine CD8+ CDR3 sequences was shared between patients and controls, and these sequences appeared highly expressed in patients.

Genomic DNA, serving as template, underwent TCR beta VDJ and CDR3 profiling. MiXCR, applied by TCRdb to the reads, yields one record per CDR3 protein. The sample shows approximately 81,000 distinct CDR3 sequences, less than 60% of them seen only once. Germline CDR1 ENHRY, CDR2 SYGVKD. The CDR3 length is 13 residues. V shed 8 bases and J 1 base; nucleotides not matched to a gene: 1. The sequence derives from a human donor in good health, serving as a control. This rearrangement joins TRBV10-3 to TRBJ2-1; 8 bases are shared with TRBD2. The sequenced material came from sorted CD4+, CD8+, or CD8+CD57+ T cells (not recorded which) from PBMCs. The CDR3 nucleotides are TGTGCCATCGCGGGGGGATCCTACAATGAGCAGTTCTTC. Its translation is CAIAGGSYNEQFF.